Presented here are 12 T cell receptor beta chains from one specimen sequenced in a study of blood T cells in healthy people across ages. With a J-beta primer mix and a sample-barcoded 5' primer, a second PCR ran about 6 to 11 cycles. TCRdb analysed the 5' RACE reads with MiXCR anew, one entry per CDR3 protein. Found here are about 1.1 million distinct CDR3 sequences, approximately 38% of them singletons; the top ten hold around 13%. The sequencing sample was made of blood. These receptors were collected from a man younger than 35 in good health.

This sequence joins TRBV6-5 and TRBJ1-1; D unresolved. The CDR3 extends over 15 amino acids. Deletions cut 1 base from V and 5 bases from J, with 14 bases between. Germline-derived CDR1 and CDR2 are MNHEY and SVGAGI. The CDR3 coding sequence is TGTGCCAGCAGTTACTTTCCCCGGTTTGAAACTGAAGCTTTCTTT. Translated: CASSYFPRFETEAFF.

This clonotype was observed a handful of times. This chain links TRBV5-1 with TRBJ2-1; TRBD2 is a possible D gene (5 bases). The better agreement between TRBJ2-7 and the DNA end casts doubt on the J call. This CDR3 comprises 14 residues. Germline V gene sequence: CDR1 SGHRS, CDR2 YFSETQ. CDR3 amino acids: CASSGSSVYNEQYF. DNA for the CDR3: TGCGCCAGCAGCGGGAGCTCAGTCTACAATGAGCAGTACTTC.

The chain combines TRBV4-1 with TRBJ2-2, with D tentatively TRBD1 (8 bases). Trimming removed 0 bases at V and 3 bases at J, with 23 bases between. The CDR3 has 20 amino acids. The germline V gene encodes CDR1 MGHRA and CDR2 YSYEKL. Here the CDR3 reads CASSQEFAGRGREYTGELFF. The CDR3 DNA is TGCGCCAGCAGCCAAGAGTTCGCAGGCAGGGGGCGGGAGTACACCGGGGAGCTGTTTTTT.

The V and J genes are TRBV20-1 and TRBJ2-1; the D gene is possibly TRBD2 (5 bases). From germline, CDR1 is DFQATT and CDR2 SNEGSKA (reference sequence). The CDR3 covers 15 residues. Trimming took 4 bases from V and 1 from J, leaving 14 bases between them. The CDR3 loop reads CSATPGSSSYNEQFF. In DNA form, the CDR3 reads TGCAGTGCTACTCCTGGGAGCTCATCCTACAATGAGCAGTTCTTC.

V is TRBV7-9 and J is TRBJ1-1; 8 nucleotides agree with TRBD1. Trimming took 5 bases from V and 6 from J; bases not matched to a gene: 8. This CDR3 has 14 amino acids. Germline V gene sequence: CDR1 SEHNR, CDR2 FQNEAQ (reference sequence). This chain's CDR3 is CASSLDRGGAEAFF. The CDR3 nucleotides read TGTGCCAGCAGCCTTGACAGGGGTGGCGCTGAAGCTTTCTTT.

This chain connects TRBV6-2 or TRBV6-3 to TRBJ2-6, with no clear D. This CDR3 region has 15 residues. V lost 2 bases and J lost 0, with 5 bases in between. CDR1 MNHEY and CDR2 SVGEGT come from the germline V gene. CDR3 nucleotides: TGTGCCAGCAGTTACACCCGCTCTGGGGCCAACGTCCTGACTTTC. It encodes CASSYTRSGANVLTF.

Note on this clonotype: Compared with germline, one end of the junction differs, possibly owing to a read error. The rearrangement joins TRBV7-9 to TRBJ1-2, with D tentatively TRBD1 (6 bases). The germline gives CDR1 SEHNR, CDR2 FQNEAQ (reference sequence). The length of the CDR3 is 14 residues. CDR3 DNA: TGTGCCGGCAGCTTAGCCAGGGGCGACTATGGCTACACCTTC. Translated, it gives CAGSLARGDYGYTF.

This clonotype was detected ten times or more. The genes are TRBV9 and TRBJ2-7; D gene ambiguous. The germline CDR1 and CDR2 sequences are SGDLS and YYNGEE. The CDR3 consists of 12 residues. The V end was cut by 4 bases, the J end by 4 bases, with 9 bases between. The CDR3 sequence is CASSPSGYEQYF. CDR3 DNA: TGTGCCAGCAGCCCCAGTGGATACGAGCAGTACTTC.

CDR3 protein: CASSSGDVLTF. In nucleotides, the CDR3 is TGTGCCAGCAGCTCGGGGGACGTCCTGACTTTC. This sequence joins TRBV12-3 or TRBV12-4 and TRBJ2-6; D is possibly TRBD2 (6 bases). CDR3 length: 11 amino acids. The V end lost 6 bases, the J end lost 11 bases, and 8 bases lay between the germline ends.

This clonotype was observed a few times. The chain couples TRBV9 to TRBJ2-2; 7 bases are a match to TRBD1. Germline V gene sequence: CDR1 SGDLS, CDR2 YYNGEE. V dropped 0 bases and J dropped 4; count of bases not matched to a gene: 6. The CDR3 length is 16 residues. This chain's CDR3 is CASSVAQGQPTGELFF. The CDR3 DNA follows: TGTGCCAGCAGCGTAGCCCAGGGACAGCCCACCGGGGAGCTGTTTTTT.

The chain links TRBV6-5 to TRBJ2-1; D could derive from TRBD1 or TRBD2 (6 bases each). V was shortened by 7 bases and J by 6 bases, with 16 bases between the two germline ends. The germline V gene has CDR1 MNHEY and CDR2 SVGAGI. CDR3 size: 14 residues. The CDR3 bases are TGTGCCAGCAAGTGGGGGGCAGCCTCCAATGAGCAGTTCTTC. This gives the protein CASKWGAASNEQFF.

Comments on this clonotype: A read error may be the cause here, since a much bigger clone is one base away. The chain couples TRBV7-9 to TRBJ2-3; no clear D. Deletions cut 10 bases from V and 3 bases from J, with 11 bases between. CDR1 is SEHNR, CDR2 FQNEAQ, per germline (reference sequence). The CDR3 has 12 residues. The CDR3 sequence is CATTNSTDTQYF. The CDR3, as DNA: TGTGCCACGACGAACAGTACAGATACGCAGTATTTT.